The 25 T cell receptor beta chains reported below all come from one sample, sequenced in a study of blood T cell repertoires in COVID-19. Profiling relied on immunoSEQ multiplex PCR, and the TCRdb table lists in-frame clones only, not all of them. The data hold 300,000 to 400,000 clones, with around 88% observed a single time. Sequencing was carried out using peripheral blood. The receptors originated from a woman aged 55 to 70 with COVID-19, enrolled during active disease.

This clone appeared once. The rearrangement links TRBV5-1 to TRBJ2-2; unclear D gene. The CDR3 totals 15 residues. Looked up from germline, CDR1 is SGHRS and CDR2 is YFSETQ. V was pared by 3 bases and J by 1 base, with 10 bases between. The CDR3 loop reads CASSWASMNTGELFF. The CDR3 DNA reads TGCGCCAGCAGCTGGGCCTCCATGAACACCGGGGAGCTGTTTTTT.

In nucleotides, the CDR3 is TGTGCCAGCGTGGGGCAGGTGAACACTGAAGCTTTCTTT. This translates into CASVGQVNTEAFF. The V call is TRBV2, the J call TRBJ1-1, with TRBD1 as a possible D gene (5 bases). CDR3 length: 13 amino acids. Looked up from germline, CDR1 is SNHLY and CDR2 is FYNNEI. V was pared by 8 bases and J by 0 bases, with 10 bases between.

The chain links TRBV7-8 to TRBJ1-2, with 7 positions matching TRBD1. The germline CDR1 and CDR2 sequences are SGHVS and FQNEAQ. Unmatched junction bases numbered 3, after V lost 4 bases and J lost 4 bases. The CDR3 has 13 amino acids. CDR3 loop: CASSSGGLYGYTF. In DNA, the CDR3 is TGTGCCAGCAGCTCAGGGGGTCTCTATGGCTACACCTTC.

Worth noting for this clone: Other DNA sequences in the sample encode the same CDR3. This chain links TRBV18 with TRBJ1-1; 9 bases are shared with TRBD1. V shed 4 bases and J 1 base; nucleotides not matched to a gene: 4. The germline V gene encodes CDR1 KGHSH and CDR2 LQKENI. The CDR3 contains 15 residues. The CDR3 spells CASSQGQGANTEAFF. The CDR3 DNA sequence: TGTGCCAGCTCACAGGGACAGGGTGCGAACACTGAAGCTTTCTTT.

The chain links TRBV7-9 to TRBJ2-4; a weak D match, TRBD1 (5 bases). Germline V CDR1 and CDR2: SEHNR, FQNEAQ (reference sequence). With 1 base removed from V and 6 bases from J, the gap between germline ends came to 10 bases. This CDR3 comprises 14 residues. CDR3 amino acids: CASSLVGQGNIQYF. The CDR3 DNA reads TGTGCCAGCAGCTTAGTTGGGCAGGGAAACATTCAGTACTTC.

CDR3 bases: TGCGCCAGCAGCTTAGGACAGGGGACTTCTCAGGAAACCCAGTACTTC. Translated: CASSLGQGTSQETQYF. This chain links TRBV5-1 with TRBJ2-5; 9 positions agree with TRBD1. The J segment lost 8 bases and the V segment lost 2 bases, leaving 13 bases of the junction unmatched. Germline V lookup: CDR1 SGHRS, CDR2 YFSETQ. The CDR3 runs to 16 residues.

The count of this clone is one. This chain joins TRBV20-1 and TRBJ2-7; 10 bases agree with TRBD2. V lost 3 bases and J lost 4; bases outside the gene matches: 6. The CDR3 has 14 amino acids. Germline values: CDR1 DFQATT, CDR2 SNEGSKA (reference sequence). The CDR3 reads CSASKLAGLYEQYF. The CDR3 DNA sequence: TGCAGTGCTAGTAAACTAGCGGGGTTGTACGAGCAGTACTTC.

The rearrangement uses TRBV7-9 and TRBJ1-1; tentatively, D is TRBD1 (5 bases). The germline V gene encodes CDR1 SEHNR and CDR2 FQNEAQ (reference sequence). Trimming shortened V by 2 bases and J by 3 bases, and 10 bases separated the two germline ends. The CDR3 contains 14 residues. The CDR3 DNA sequence: TGTGCCAGCAGCTTACTAGGGGTTGACACTGAAGCTTTCTTT. This gives the protein CASSLLGVDTEAFF.

The chain links TRBV6-5 to TRBJ1-6, with no clear D. This CDR3 is 12 amino acids long. Germline V gives CDR1 MNHEY, CDR2 SVGAGI. The germline V and J ends were trimmed by 2 bases and 8 bases, with 4 bases remaining between them. The CDR3 protein is CASSYRDSPLHF. CDR3 nucleotides: TGTGCCAGCAGTTACCGGGATTCACCCCTCCACTTT.

The gene calls are TRBV18 and TRBJ1-5; 10 bases match TRBD1. CDR1 and CDR2 (germline): KGHSH, LQKENI. The CDR3 totals 15 residues. After removal of 1 base from V and 5 bases from J, the junction contained 2 bases not matched to a gene. The CDR3 sequence is CASSPRTGGDQPQHF. CDR3 nucleotides: TGTGCCAGCTCACCACGGACAGGGGGAGATCAGCCCCAGCATTTT.

V usage is TRBV19 and J usage is TRBJ1-2; TRBD1 might be the D (6 bases). V lost 3 bases to trimming and J lost 4 bases, with 21 bases between them. Germline CDR1 LNHDA, CDR2 SQIVND (reference sequence). The CDR3 has 17 amino acids. The CDR3 DNA sequence: TGTGCCAGTAGTATGAAAGGGGGACCGAAAAAGCTCTATGGCTACACCTTC. This sequence encodes CASSMKGGPKKLYGYTF.

The chain employs TRBV10-3 and TRBJ2-7; 15 nucleotides agree with TRBD2. From germline, CDR1 is ENHRY and CDR2 SYGVKD. Trimming at V came to 3 bases and at J to 0 bases, leaving 9 bases not matched to a gene. The CDR3 has 19 amino acids. CDR3 amino acids: CAISDPGLAGGDSSYEQYF. CDR3 in DNA: TGTGCCATCAGTGATCCGGGACTAGCGGGGGGCGACAGCTCCTACGAGCAGTACTTC.

The V call is TRBV19, the J call TRBJ2-3; 11 bases fit TRBD2. The CDR3 length is 16 residues. Germline CDR1 reads LNHDA; CDR2 reads SQIVND (reference sequence). The V and J ends lost 5 bases and 5 bases, in that order; junction bases with no gene match: 9. CDR3 region: CASSQFSGGAGDTQYF. CDR3 nucleotides: TGTGCCAGTAGTCAGTTTAGCGGGGGGGCCGGAGATACGCAGTATTTT. Complete variable domain (other parts from reference TRBV19 and TRBJ2-3): DGGITQSPKYLFRKEGQNVTLSCEQNLNHDAMYWYRQDPGQGLRLIYYSQIVNDFQKGDIAEGYSVSREKKESFPLTVTSAQKNPTAFYLCASSQFSGGAGDTQYFGPGTRLTVL.

This chain connects TRBV12-5 to TRBJ2-7; D remains ambiguous. From germline, CDR1 is LGHNT and CDR2 FRNRAP. Trimming shortened V by 1 base and J by 5 bases, and 6 bases separated the two germline ends. This CDR3 is built from 12 residues. The CDR3 sequence is CASGLAEDEQYF. CDR3 bases: TGTGCTAGTGGTTTGGCTGAGGACGAGCAGTACTTC. The whole variable domain, filled in from reference TRBV12-5 and TRBJ2-7, reads DARVTQTPRHKVTEMGQEVTMRCQPILGHNTVFWYRQTMMQGLELLAYFRNRAPLDDSGMPKDRFSAEMPDATLATLKIQPSEPRDSAVYFCASGLAEDEQYFGPGTRLTVT.

The V and J genes are TRBV5-1 and TRBJ2-5; possible D gene TRBD2, 6 bases. Germline values: CDR1 SGHRS, CDR2 YFSETQ. The CDR3 sequence is 12 residues long. The germline V and J ends were trimmed by 3 bases and 5 bases, with 8 bases remaining between them. This CDR3 is CASSSEGETQYF. The CDR3 region has the DNA TGCGCCAGCAGCTCGGAGGGGGAGACCCAGTACTTC.

V and J are TRBV20-1 and TRBJ1-1; D unclear. Germline CDR1 is DFQATT and CDR2 is SNEGSKA (reference sequence). The CDR3 is made up of 13 amino acids. V shed 3 bases and J shed 1 base, with 9 bases lying between them. The CDR3 sequence is CSASAEQNTEAFF. CDR3 DNA sequence: TGCAGTGCTAGTGCGGAGCAGAACACTGAAGCTTTCTTT.

The chain combines TRBV30 with TRBJ1-5, with 7 bases identical to TRBD1. The CDR3 is 14 amino acids. J gave up 5 bases and V 3 bases, and 7 bases lay outside the gene matches. Germline V CDR1 and CDR2: GTSNPN, SVGIG (reference sequence). The CDR3: CAWSDRQGDQPQHF. As DNA, the CDR3 is TGTGCCTGGAGCGATCGACAGGGAGATCAGCCCCAGCATTTT. The variable domain in full, with the rest retrieved from reference TRBV30 and TRBJ1-5, is SQTIHQWPATLVQPVGSPLSLECTVEGTSNPNLYWYRQAAGRGLQLLFYSVGIGQISSEVPQNLSASRPQDRQFILSSKKLLLSDSGFYLCAWSDRQGDQPQHFGDGTRLSIL.

The chain uses TRBV30 and TRBJ1-4, with D perhaps TRBD1 (5 bases). The V gene's germline CDR1 is GTSNPN and CDR2 SVGIG (reference sequence). The germline V and J ends were trimmed by 5 bases and 7 bases, with 17 bases remaining between them. The length of the CDR3 is 14 residues. CDR3 bases: TGTGCCTGGGATATACAGGCCAGAGGTGAAAAACTGTTTTTT. This sequence encodes CAWDIQARGEKLFF.

V and J are TRBV7-9 and TRBJ1-4; perhaps TRBD1 as D (5 bases). V gave up 0 bases and J gave up 3 bases, with 11 bases separating them. Looked up from germline, CDR1 is SEHNR and CDR2 is FQNEAQ (reference sequence). The CDR3 sequence is 16 residues long. The DNA for the CDR3 is TGTGCCAGCAGCTTAGCAGGGGCCTATCCTAATGAAAAACTGTTTTTT. This codes for CASSLAGAYPNEKLFF.

This chain connects TRBV6-5 to TRBJ1-5; weak D call: TRBD1 (5 bases). This CDR3 contains 14 residues. CDR1 MNHEY and CDR2 SVGAGI come from the germline V gene. The V gene lost 5 bases and the J gene lost 2 bases, with 10 bases spanning the gap. CDR3 residues: CASSQAGRNQPQHF. The DNA of the CDR3 is TGTGCCAGCAGTCAGGCAGGGCGCAATCAGCCCCAGCATTTT.

The chain employs TRBV5-1 and TRBJ1-3, with 9 bases lining up with TRBD1. The germline CDR1 and CDR2 sequences are SGHRS and YFSETQ. The V gene end was trimmed by 5 bases and the J gene end by 7 bases; junction bases not matched to a gene: 10. The CDR3 spans 15 residues. The CDR3 nucleotides read TGCGCCAGCAGAAACGCCGGGACAGGGTACAACACCATATATTTT. Residues: CASRNAGTGYNTIYF.

CDR3 bases: TGCGCCAGCAGCCAAGTGGCCCCTCTCCCTGACAGGTTAGATCAGCCCCAGCATTTT. The encoded protein is CASSQVAPLPDRLDQPQHF. The chain joins TRBV4-1 to TRBJ1-5; perhaps TRBD1 as D (6 bases). V lost 1 base and J lost 5, with 24 bases in between. CDR3 length equals 19 residues. Germline CDR1 reads MGHRA; CDR2 reads YSYEKL.

Remarks on this clone: This CDR3 is also generated by other DNA sequences in the sample. The chain recombines TRBV15 with TRBJ2-1; D unresolved. V gave up 0 bases and J gave up 0 bases, with 9 bases separating them. The CDR3 sequence is 16 residues long. Looked up from germline, CDR1 is LNHNV and CDR2 is YYDKDF (reference sequence). CDR3 in DNA: TGTGCCACCAGCAGAGATCGAGACTCCTCCTACAATGAGCAGTTCTTC. Translated: CATSRDRDSSYNEQFF.

This chain joins TRBV11-2 and TRBJ1-4; D remains ambiguous. There are 14 residues in the CDR3. Germline-derived CDR1 and CDR2 are SGHAT and FQNNGV. V lost 5 bases and J lost 0, with 7 bases in between. The DNA for the CDR3 is TGTGCCAGCAGCCCCAGCGCAACTAATGAAAAACTGTTTTTT. Encoded protein: CASSPSATNEKLFF. The full variable domain, in which reference TRBV11-2 and TRBJ1-4 provide the parts outside the CDR3, is EAGVAQSPRYKIIEKRQSVAFWCNPISGHATLYWYQQILGQGPKLLIQFQNNGVVDDSQLPKDRFSAERLKGVDSTLKIQPAKLEDSAVYLCASSPSATNEKLFFGSGTQLSVL.

The chain links TRBV5-1 to TRBJ2-1, with 7 bases identical to TRBD2. Germline loops: CDR1 SGHRS, CDR2 YFSETQ. This CDR3 spans 14 amino acids. V dropped 0 bases and J dropped 9; count of bases not matched to a gene: 6. CDR3 nucleotides: TGCGCCAGCAGCTTGGTTAGCGGGCGAGCTGAGCAGTTCTTC. It translates to CASSLVSGRAEQFF.